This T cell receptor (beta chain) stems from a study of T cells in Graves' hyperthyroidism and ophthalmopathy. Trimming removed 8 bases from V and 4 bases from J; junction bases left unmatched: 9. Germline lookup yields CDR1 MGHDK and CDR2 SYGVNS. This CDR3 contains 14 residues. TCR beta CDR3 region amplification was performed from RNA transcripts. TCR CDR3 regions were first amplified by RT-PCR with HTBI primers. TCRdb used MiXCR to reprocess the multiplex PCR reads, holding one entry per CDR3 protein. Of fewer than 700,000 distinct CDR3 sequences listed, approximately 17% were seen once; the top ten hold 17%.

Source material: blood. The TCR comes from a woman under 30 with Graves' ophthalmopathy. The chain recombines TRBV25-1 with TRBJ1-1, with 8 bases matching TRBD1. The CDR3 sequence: CASVTDRGSTEAFF. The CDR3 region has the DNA TGTGCCAGCGTAACCGACAGGGGTAGCACTGAAGCTTTCTTT.